What follows are 27 T cell receptor beta chains derived from one specimen sequenced in a study of early T cells in non-severe SARS-CoV-2 infection. One entry per CDR3 protein, called by TCRdb with MiXCR from the 5' RACE reads. Of approximately 85,000 distinct CDR3 sequences listed, roughly an eighth are singletons. Sequencing was done on a sample of whole blood. The origin of the receptors is an adult who was a healthcare worker with PCR-confirmed SARS-CoV-2 infection or an uninfected control (not recorded which).

For the CDR3, the DNA is TGCAGCGTTGAAGCAGGGAGCACTGAAGCTTTCTTT. Translating gives CSVEAGSTEAFF. The chain employs TRBV29-1 and TRBJ1-1; TRBD1 is a possible D gene (5 bases). The CDR3 covers 12 residues. Per germline, CDR1 SQVTM and CDR2 ANQGSEA. V lost 1 base and J lost 4, with 7 bases in between.

The gene calls are TRBV29-1 and TRBJ2-3; 11 nucleotides match TRBD2. Germline CDR1 and CDR2: SQVTM and ANQGSEA. With 6 bases clipped from V and 0 bases from J, the junction kept 11 bases outside the gene matches. The CDR3 sequence is 17 residues long. Written as DNA, the CDR3 is TGCAGCGTGACCGGGACTAGCGGACCATTTAGCACAGATACGCAGTATTTT. The encoded protein is CSVTGTSGPFSTDTQYF.

This clonotype has more than one count but fewer than ten. The V and J genes are TRBV5-1 and TRBJ2-2; D remains ambiguous. Trimming left V 2 bases short and J 6 bases short, with 5 bases between. Per germline, CDR1 SGHRS and CDR2 YFSETQ. This CDR3 has 12 residues. As DNA, the CDR3 is TGCGCCAGCAGCTTTTTGGCCGGGGAGCTGTTTTTT. This encodes CASSFLAGELFF.

CDR3 bases: TGTGCCAGCACAATATTCGGCTCCTACGAGCAGTACTTC. Translating gives CASTIFGSYEQYF. This chain uses TRBV12-3 or TRBV12-4 with TRBJ2-7; no firm D call. Trimming left V 7 bases short and J 0 bases short, with 10 bases between. The CDR3 consists of 13 residues.

CDR3 nucleotides: TGTGCCAGCAGCTTAGGGACCCGGAAGAACACTGAAGCTTTCTTT. Amino acid sequence: CASSLGTRKNTEAFF. The chain recombines TRBV7-2 with TRBJ1-1; no reliable D call. Germline assignment: CDR1 SGHTA and CDR2 FQGNSA. The CDR3 has 15 amino acids. The V gene lost 1 base and the J gene lost 1 base, with 10 bases spanning the gap.

This sequence joins TRBV6-4 and TRBJ1-1; D is ambiguous. Per germline, CDR1 MRHNA and CDR2 SNTAGT. CDR3 length: 13 residues. Trimming pared 3 bases from V and 5 bases from J, leaving 10 bases between. Here the CDR3 reads CASSEILGTEAFF. The CDR3 DNA sequence: TGTGCCAGCAGTGAGATACTGGGGACTGAAGCTTTCTTT.

This clonotype has just a few counts. This chain connects TRBV7-2 to TRBJ2-7; D is perhaps TRBD1 or TRBD2 (5 bases each). CDR3 length equals 13 residues. V lost 2 bases to trimming and J lost 7 bases, with 12 bases between them. Germline CDR1 SGHTA, CDR2 FQGNSA. CDR3 sequence reads: CASSLLGELEQYF. CDR3 DNA sequence: TGTGCCAGCAGCTTATTGGGGGAGCTTGAGCAGTACTTC. The whole variable domain, remainder taken from reference TRBV7-2 and TRBJ2-7, is GAGVSQSPSNKVTEKGKDVELRCDPISGHTALYWYRQSLGQGLEFLIYFQGNSAPDKSGLPSDRFSAERTGGSVSTLTIQRTQQEDSAVYLCASSLLGELEQYFGPGTRLTVT.

This clonotype came up many times. J is TRBJ2-2 and V is TRBV27; a weak D match, TRBD2 (6 bases). Looked up from germline, CDR1 is MNHEY and CDR2 is SMNVEV (reference sequence). CDR3 length: 16 residues. V lost 0 bases, J lost 6 bases, and 14 bases lay in between. The CDR3 here is CASSLSGGVVAGELFF. The DNA of the CDR3 is TGTGCCAGCAGTTTATCGGGGGGAGTAGTGGCCGGGGAGCTGTTTTTT.

This clonotype appeared a few times. The chain combines TRBV30 with TRBJ2-5, with D perhaps given as TRBD1 or TRBD2 (5 bases each). The CDR3 contains 17 residues. Per germline, CDR1 GTSNPN and CDR2 SVGIG (reference sequence). V lost 0 bases, J lost 5 bases, and 22 bases lay in between. For the CDR3, the DNA is TGTGCCTGGAGTGTAGGACCTTGGGGGATGAAAGCGGAGACCCAGTACTTC. Protein product: CAWSVGPWGMKAETQYF.

There are a few counts of this clonotype. The chain is built from TRBV10-3 and TRBJ2-5, with 9 positions matching TRBD2. The CDR3 is 15 residues long. V lost 0 bases, J lost 6 bases, and 5 bases stayed unmatched. Germline loops: CDR1 ENHRY, CDR2 SYGVKD. CDR3 nucleotides: TGTGCCATCAGTGAGTCAGAGCGGGAGGCGAAGACCCAGTACTTC. This gives the protein CAISESEREAKTQYF.

This chain links TRBV3-1 with TRBJ2-7; 11 nucleotides line up with TRBD2. Per the germline V gene, CDR1 is LGHDT and CDR2 is YNNKEL (reference sequence). After removal of 4 bases from V and 2 bases from J, the junction contained 4 bases not matched to a gene. The CDR3 totals 15 residues. In DNA form, the CDR3 reads TGTGCCAGCAGCCGCCAACTAGCGGGAGCCTACGAGCAGTACTTC. As protein: CASSRQLAGAYEQYF.

This rearrangement joins TRBV20-1 to TRBJ1-6; 7 bases are a match to TRBD1. The CDR3 covers 13 residues. With V trimmed by 5 bases and J by 6 bases, 4 bases remained unmatched. Germline loops: CDR1 DFQATT, CDR2 SNEGSKA (reference sequence). CDR3 loop: CSADYRGNSPLHF. DNA of the CDR3: TGCAGTGCTGACTACAGGGGTAATTCACCCCTCCACTTT.

The table lists this clonotype with a few counts. The chain recombines TRBV10-1 with TRBJ2-7; D perhaps matches TRBD1 (6 bases). Trimming took 2 bases from V and 2 from J, leaving 13 bases between them. The germline V gene has CDR1 WNHNN and CDR2 SYGVQD (reference sequence). The CDR3 contains 15 residues. The CDR3 nucleotides are TGCGCCAGCAGTGAGGGGCAGGGGAAGCCCTACGAGCAGTACTTC. Translating gives CASSEGQGKPYEQYF.

This clonotype was recorded a few times. V is TRBV20-1 and J is TRBJ2-7; D might be TRBD1 (6 bases). Germline V gives CDR1 DFQATT, CDR2 SNEGSKA (reference sequence). V shed 3 bases and J shed 3 bases, with 18 bases lying between them. The CDR3 has 15 residues. The CDR3 nucleotides read TGCAGTGCTAGGAATCCCTACCGGGACAACTACGAGCAGTACTTC. It is translated as CSARNPYRDNYEQYF.

This clonotype was observed a few times. The chain joins TRBV11-2 to TRBJ2-5; TRBD1 matches 8 bases. CDR3 length: 13 amino acids. Looked up from germline, CDR1 is SGHAT and CDR2 is FQNNGV. Trimming removed 5 bases from V and 4 bases from J; junction bases left unmatched: 3. In DNA, the CDR3 is TGTGCCAGCAGCGCGGACAGGGCAGAGACCCAGTACTTC. It translates to CASSADRAETQYF.

The chain employs TRBV7-2 and TRBJ2-5; D ambiguous. The CDR3 runs 17 residues. Germline CDR1 SGHTA, CDR2 FQGNSA. The V gene lost 5 bases and the J gene lost 2 bases, with 21 bases spanning the gap. The CDR3 region is CASSTSWGMDGQETQYF. CDR3 DNA sequence: TGTGCCAGCAGCACCTCTTGGGGTATGGATGGGCAAGAGACCCAGTACTTC.

This clonotype was seen at least ten times. This chain connects TRBV20-1 to TRBJ2-3; TRBD2 agrees at 11 bases. CDR3 length: 14 residues. Germline V gene lookup returns CDR1 DFQATT and CDR2 SNEGSKA (reference sequence). V was clipped by 4 bases and J by 4 bases; unmatched bases: 4. Here the CDR3 reads CSATGTSGSDTQYF. The CDR3 DNA reads as TGCAGTGCTACGGGGACTAGCGGATCAGATACGCAGTATTTT.

This clonotype was recorded a few times. This chain joins TRBV2 and TRBJ2-3; TRBD2 might be the D (6 bases). Trimming pared 8 bases from V and 4 bases from J, leaving 10 bases between. The CDR3 contains 12 residues. CDR1 and CDR2 from the germline V gene are SNHLY and FYNNEI. The chain's CDR3 is CASRPGADTQYF. CDR3 nucleotides: TGTGCCAGCCGGCCGGGGGCAGATACGCAGTATTTT.

This clonotype was counted ten times or more. The chain combines TRBV5-1 with TRBJ2-1, with TRBD2 matching 9 bases. This CDR3 region has 18 residues. With V trimmed by 2 bases and J by 4 bases, 13 bases remained unmatched. Germline loops: CDR1 SGHRS, CDR2 YFSETQ. Here the CDR3 reads CASSLPAASGVLYNEQFF. CDR3 coding DNA: TGCGCCAGCAGCTTACCCGCGGCTAGCGGGGTTCTTTACAATGAGCAGTTCTTC.

This clonotype was seen only a few times. The chain joins TRBV12-3 or TRBV12-4 to TRBJ2-1; TRBD2 aligns across 11 bases. The CDR3 runs to 15 residues. The V gene end was trimmed by 3 bases and the J gene end by 7 bases; junction bases not matched to a gene: 5. The CDR3 loop reads CASSLASGRSNEQFF. CDR3 sequence (DNA): TGTGCCAGCAGTTTGGCTAGCGGGAGGTCTAATGAGCAGTTCTTC.

This chain connects TRBV9 to TRBJ2-2; D possibly corresponds to TRBD1 (6 bases). The CDR3 consists of 15 residues. Germline V gives CDR1 SGDLS, CDR2 YYNGEE. V lost 3 bases and J 2 bases, leaving 11 bases between the germline ends. CDR3 coding DNA: TGTGCCAGCAGCGAGAGGGGACAAAACACCGGGGAGCTGTTTTTT. This sequence encodes CASSERGQNTGELFF.

This clonotype has only a few counts. V gene TRBV20-1 combines with J gene TRBJ2-7; 14 bases map to TRBD2. The CDR3 covers 15 residues. The J segment lost 3 bases and the V segment lost 6 bases, leaving 7 bases of the junction unmatched. Germline loops: CDR1 DFQATT, CDR2 SNEGSKA (reference sequence). The CDR3 DNA follows: TGCAGTGCCGGACTAGCGGGAGGACACCTCTACGAGCAGTACTTC. Residues: CSAGLAGGHLYEQYF.

This clonotype was detected only a few times. This rearrangement joins TRBV7-3 to TRBJ2-2; D not certain. CDR1 and CDR2 (germline): SGHTA, FQGTGA. CDR3 length equals 15 residues. The V gene lost 2 bases and the J gene lost 0 bases, with 7 bases spanning the gap. CDR3 DNA sequence: TGTGCCAGCAGCTTACAATCAGCGAACACCGGGGAGCTGTTTTTT. Its protein is CASSLQSANTGELFF.

This clonotype showed up many times. This sequence joins TRBV20-1 and TRBJ1-1; weak D call: TRBD1 (6 bases). CDR1 DFQATT and CDR2 SNEGSKA come from the germline V gene (reference sequence). Trimming took off 1 base at V and 0 bases at J, with 9 bases between the two ends. This CDR3 has 14 amino acids. The CDR3 loop is CSARAGQMNTEAFF. The DNA for the CDR3 is TGCAGTGCTAGAGCAGGACAGATGAACACTGAAGCTTTCTTT.

This clonotype was recorded at least ten times. The chain uses TRBV7-2 and TRBJ2-1; the D gene is possibly TRBD1 (5 bases). There are 13 residues in the CDR3. Germline V gives CDR1 SGHTA, CDR2 FQGNSA. V shed 1 base and J shed 7 bases, with 8 bases lying between them. The CDR3 bases are TGTGCCAGCAGCTTAGATCCAGGGAATGAGCAGTTCTTC. Translated: CASSLDPGNEQFF.

This clonotype was counted ten times or more. The chain has TRBV27 and TRBJ2-1; TRBD1 matches 8 bases. After removal of 0 bases from V and 6 bases from J, the junction contained 1 base not matched to a gene. CDR3 length equals 14 residues. Germline CDR1 reads MNHEY; CDR2 reads SMNVEV (reference sequence). CDR3 in DNA: TGTGCCAGCAGTTTATCCGGGACAGGCAATGAGCAGTTCTTC. Translated, it gives CASSLSGTGNEQFF.

This clonotype was observed a few times. The chain employs TRBV5-1 and TRBJ2-5; TRBD1 is a possible D gene (5 bases). CDR1 and CDR2 from the germline V gene are SGHRS and YFSETQ. V lost 5 bases and J 5 bases, leaving 13 bases between the germline ends. CDR3 length equals 13 residues. DNA for the CDR3: TGCGCCAGCAGTACCGTACCAGGGGAGACCCAGTACTTC. This encodes CASSTVPGETQYF.